This TCR beta chain appears in the sequencing data of a study of cytomegalovirus exposure and HLA in healthy donors (dated by TCRdb to the late 2010s). For the study in its entirety: In an earlier analysis of approximately 640 of the donors, around 290 Gb of sequence data and roughly 100 million unique TCR beta sequences from about 179 million T cells were reported. Rather than drawing on any new phenotypic data, the later analysis identified candidate immune exposures from TCR beta sequences and the way those sequences occurred across donors. About 300 gigabases of sequencing data and 70 million to 95 million unique TCR sequences made up an early release that covered several hundred HLA-typed donors. Every discovery cohort repertoire had been produced on one sequencing platform. To predict cytomegalovirus infection status, the study brought together high-throughput TCR immunosequencing, statistical association of individual TCRs with disease status, and machine learning. Five DR-DQ haplotypes were treated as single units for association and clustering because of strong linkage in the cohort. To decide whether each TCR beta V gene segment behaved as functional or pseudogenic, an earlier analysis of some 540 of the donors relied on high-throughput TCR beta sequencing. In a later analysis, previously published TCR beta repertoires from some 640 donors were re-analyzed and high-resolution HLA genotyping was added so that TCR occurrence patterns could be studied. In addition to the first cohort of 500 to 850 subjects, a separate validation cohort of 120 different subjects was used. The aim of the study was to test whether cataloging public T cell receptors could identify signatures of past pathogen exposure. Genome-wide SNP genotypes for about 65% of the roughly 700 donors were used in a later genetic analysis, which treated that subset as a discovery cohort. Of the roughly 410 genotyped donors, 80% to 90% were placed in the genetic ancestry cluster associated with self-reported Caucasian donors. Using immunosequencing, the study profiled T cell repertoires from about 610 subjects and related those repertoires to cytomegalovirus serostatus. Alongside the repertoire data, information on donor age, sex, ethnicity and CMV serostatus was compiled. Across around 400 genotyped donors of the cohort, an average of roughly 250,000 unique TCR beta nucleotide sequences per donor were sequenced, and about a sixth of those sequences were non-productive. Both class I and class II loci were covered by HLA typing, at four-digit resolution. The number of donors typed differed by locus, with roughly 620-640 for A, B, C, DRB1 and DQB1, around 500 for DQA1, nearly 610 for DPA1, and around 450 for DPB1.

Library construction relied on the immunoSEQ multiplex PCR assay. A mixture of 60 forward primers for TCR Vbeta segments and 13 reverse primers for TCR Jbeta segments was used in the multiplex PCR. The CDR3 region of rearranged TCR beta genes was amplified from genomic DNA by a multiplex PCR assay. On the Illumina HiSeq System, the amplified TCR beta libraries were sequenced as 87-base-pair reads. In the paper's pipeline: Across the 600 to 700 repertoires, a later analysis counted tens of millions of unique TCR beta chains, about 10 million of which were shared by at least two donors. Raw reads were error-corrected and collapsed into unique sequences by a nearest-neighbor algorithm in which closely related sequences were merged to remove PCR and sequencing errors. Alignment of CDR3 sequences to IMGT reference sequences was used to assign V, D and J gene segments. For a sequence to be retained, a match of at least six nucleotides was required to both a V gene segment and a J gene segment. Rearrangements were classified as productive when the CDR3 lacked stop codons and remained in frame with V and J, and all other rearrangements were classified as non-productive. CDR3 was defined according to IMGT convention as the region running from the second conserved V-encoded cysteine to the conserved J-encoded phenylalanine. In an earlier analysis of just under 600 of the donors, sequences lacking an unambiguous match to a single V gene segment were excluded. In an earlier analysis of 587 of the donors, V segments were called functional above 56.7% productive rearrangements and were called segregating when the between-donor standard deviation exceeded 5%. A statistical classification framework was built to diagnose cytomegalovirus status from the catalog of TCR beta chain sequences. V and J gene assignment, in a later analysis, came from comparing TCR nucleotide sequences with IMGT/GENE-DB human TR gene sequences. A later analysis assigned CDR3 sequences and most-parsimonious VDJ recombination scenarios with the TCRdist pipeline. In a later analysis, every TCR beta chain was defined by the combination of its CDR3 amino acid sequence and its V-gene family, and reads without a unique V-gene family were dropped. A later analysis removed several hundred highly shared, low-generation-probability nucleotide sequences to deal with suspected cross-contamination and a sequencing artifact. In a later analysis, a clonal expansion index for each public chain was calculated from normalized within-repertoire ranks of inferred template counts. In a later analysis, generation probabilities were computed with a VDJ recombination model fitted to out-of-frame rearrangements, and the resulting probabilities were checked against IGoR. A later analysis scored TCR-TCR, TCR-HLA and TCR-CMV co-occurrence with hypergeometric tests, applying a repertoire-size bias correction to TCR pairs. To estimate false discovery rates, a later analysis permuted the HLA or CMV assignments 20 times. A later analysis grouped co-occurring TCRs with DBSCAN, adding TCRdist sequence similarity when clustering within HLA-allele-positive subsets. For co-occurrence clustering, repertoires with fewer than 30,000 or more than 120,000 public chains were excluded, along with a handful of repertoires with anomalous nucleotide sharing. TCRdb obtained this table from immuneACCESS and retained in-frame rearrangements with V and J assigned. These tables miss some clones; where compared with another copy, unresolved V genes account for less than half of the shortfall, and the remainder is unexplained. D and trimming were read from the DNA, whereas the V and J calls and clone size are those reported in that table. In all, the sample holds roughly 170,000 clones, and about 82% of those were seen once. The top ten clones comprise about 0.8% of the sample.

What the work shows at the level of the full study, not this receptor alone: Correlated functional status among segregating V segments might be attributable to linkage disequilibrium, but an unknown experimental factor could not be ruled out. Specific HLA alleles were associated with 15,000 to 20,000 TCR beta sequences at a false discovery rate of 0.05 in a later analysis. A later analysis reported that several top co-occurrence clusters appeared linked to parvovirus B19, influenza, CMV and Epstein-Barr virus. It was suggested by the authors that the approach could potentially be generalized to other disease states and immunological phenotypes. Presence/absence analyses assumed roughly uniform sequencing depth across donors, an assumption that may not hold. A group of highly shared sequence variants was considered likely to be a technical artifact of the sequencing pipeline. A further reported finding was that TCR beta sequences accurately predicted the HLA-A and HLA-B alleles for most subjects in the first cohort. The 87-base-pair reads could not distinguish some IMGT-functional V segments, including TRBV6-2 and TRBV6-3, so those segments were excluded. Most CMV-associated TCR beta chains appeared to be HLA-restricted in a later analysis, and the HLA associations seemed to be driven largely by CMV exposure. Most TCR sequences were seen in very few donors, while some public TCRs were found in many individuals. When HLA alleles, especially DR and DQ, strongly co-occurred, TCR associations were difficult to assign to individual alleles. In the study, approximately 150 TCR beta chains were listed as associated with cytomegalovirus. Because counts were too low, roughly 18 rarely observed V segments, including chromosome 9 orphons, were left out of the earlier analysis of some 600 of the donors. An association between a missense DCLRE1C variant and V-gene and J-gene trimming of TCR beta chains was found in a later genetic analysis and replicated in an independent cohort. Because some donors lacked HLA typing at each locus, the association tests relied only on the typed subset. For the cohort, immune exposure information was limited to CMV serostatus. In a later analysis, HLA-associated TCR beta chains showed more clonal expansion and lower generation probabilities than non-associated chains that were equally common. In a later genetic analysis, fewer N-insertions in productive TCRs were reported among donors in an Asian-associated ancestry cluster than the roughly 640-donor mean. A later analysis found that TCR association rates varied across HLA loci, with DRB1 alleles showing the most associated TCRs and HLA-C alleles the fewest. In both the original and validation cohorts, the classifier was reported to diagnose cytomegalovirus status with high specificity and sensitivity. In vitro tests confirmed that a few of the cytomegalovirus-associated TCR beta chains recognize cytomegalovirus antigens. Broadly in line with IMGT annotations, most TCR beta V segments showed up in productive rearrangements about 87% or about 30% of the time in an earlier analysis of a few hundred of the donors. Only TCR beta chains were sequenced in this cohort, and the absence of alpha or paired-chain data limited detectable features.

V loses 3 bases at its end and J loses 4 bases; junction bases beyond the gene matches: 13. CDR1 is given as SGHRS and CDR2 as YFSETQ, both from the germline V gene. From the cysteine through the phenylalanine, the CDR3 covers 18 amino acids. Only CDR3 DNA remains: 54 bases, in frame from the first base. In its sample, this clone was seen a few times. This receptor's antigen is unknown. No quality values exist for individual bases; no much larger clone is one base distant. The cohort consisted of 666 healthy bone marrow donors. At the time of sampling, every cohort member was nominally healthy, though immune exposures that went unrecorded were likely present. The donor tested CMV seronegative and was one of the 352 seronegative cohort members. A peripheral blood sample was collected from each donor, and TCR beta sequencing was performed on peripheral blood mononuclear cells. Genomic DNA was extracted from the blood cell samples with the Qiagen DNeasy Blood Extraction Kit.

This TCR came from a female donor in good health and CMV-seronegative. The sequenced sample was PBMCs. This receptor chain uses TRBV5-1 and TRBJ2-3; 11 bases in the junction line up with TRBD2. The CDR3 here reads CASSWGTGLAGGSDTQYF. The sequence in DNA is TGCGCCAGCAGCTGGGGCACGGGGCTAGCGGGGGGTTCAGATACGCAGTATTTT.